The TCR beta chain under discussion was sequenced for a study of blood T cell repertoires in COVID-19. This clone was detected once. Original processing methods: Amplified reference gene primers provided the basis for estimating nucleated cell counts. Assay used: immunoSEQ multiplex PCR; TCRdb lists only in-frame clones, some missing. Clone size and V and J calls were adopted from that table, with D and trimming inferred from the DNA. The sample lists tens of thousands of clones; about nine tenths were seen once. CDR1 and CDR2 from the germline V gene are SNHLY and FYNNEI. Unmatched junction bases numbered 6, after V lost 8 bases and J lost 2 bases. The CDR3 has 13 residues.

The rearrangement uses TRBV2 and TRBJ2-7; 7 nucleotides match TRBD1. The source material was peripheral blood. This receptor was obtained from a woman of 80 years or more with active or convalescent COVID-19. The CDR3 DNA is TGTGCCAGCCGGGACAGTGCGACCTACGAGCAGTACTTC. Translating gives CASRDSATYEQYF. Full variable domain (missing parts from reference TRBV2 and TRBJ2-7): EPEVTQTPSHQVTQMGQEVILRCVPISNHLYFYWYRQILGQKVEFLVSFYNNEISEKSEIFDDQFSVERPDGSNFTLKIRSTKLEDSAMYFCASRDSATYEQYFGPGTRLTVT.